One and the same sample provided the 23 T cell receptor beta chains below, sequenced in a study of OX40 agonist ivuxolimab in advanced cancers. Clones were read by immunoSEQ multiplex PCR, and TCRdb kept only the in-frame ones, dropping some. The sample contains around 140,000 clones, about 92% of which appear only once. The material sequenced was CD4+ or CD8+ T cells sorted from blood, taken in a trial of the OX40 agonist ivuxolimab. The receptors come from an adult with an advanced solid tumor such as melanoma, head and neck, liver or kidney cancer.

The chain carries TRBV5-4 and TRBJ2-7, with TRBD2 matching 7 bases. The CDR3 spans 15 residues. J gave up 0 bases and V 0 bases, and 3 bases lay outside the gene matches. The germline gives CDR1 SGHNT, CDR2 YYREEE (reference sequence). CDR3 loop: CASSLGPSGSYEQYF. The DNA of the CDR3 is TGTGCCAGCAGCTTGGGGCCTAGCGGCTCCTACGAGCAGTACTTC. Full variable domain (rest looked up from reference TRBV5-4 and TRBJ2-7): ETGVTQSPTHLIKTRGQQVTLRCSSQSGHNTVSWYQQALGQGPQFIFQYYREEENGRGNFPPRFSGLQFPNYSSELNVNALELDDSALYLCASSLGPSGSYEQYFGPGTRLTVT.

This sequence joins TRBV6-5 and TRBJ1-2; 8 nucleotides align to TRBD1. The CDR3 has 13 residues. V was clipped by 11 bases and J by 4 bases; unmatched bases: 9. Germline V CDR1 and CDR2: MNHEY, SVGAGI. In DNA form, the CDR3 reads TGTGCCGTGAGCAGGGGGCGCGCCTATGGCTACACCTTC. Translated, it gives CAVSRGRAYGYTF.

A remark on this clone: Other DNA sequences in this sample translate to the same CDR3. The V gene is TRBV5-5, the J gene TRBJ1-1; possible D gene TRBD1, 5 bases. CDR1 and CDR2 (germline): SGHKS, YYEKEE (reference sequence). The CDR3 covers 14 residues. The V and J ends lost 2 bases and 4 bases respectively, with 12 bases between them. CDR3 nucleotides: TGTGCCAGCAGCTTCAACGGGGGTCCCACTGAAGCTTTCTTT. Its translation is CASSFNGGPTEAFF.

The gene calls are TRBV9 and TRBJ2-3; possible D gene TRBD2, 6 bases. The V end lost 2 bases, the J end lost 2 bases, and 15 bases lay between the germline ends. The CDR3 extends over 16 amino acids. Looked up from germline, CDR1 is SGDLS and CDR2 is YYNGEE. As DNA, the CDR3 is TGTGCCAGCAGCGTCCGGGACTCCTATAACACAGATACGCAGTATTTT. This sequence encodes CASSVRDSYNTDTQYF.

The V call is TRBV5-1, the J call TRBJ1-2, with 10 bases that match TRBD1. Germline CDR1 SGHRS, CDR2 YFSETQ. V gave up 3 bases and J gave up 4 bases; unmatched junction bases: 12. The CDR3 length is 17 residues. CDR3: CASSSRGTGATSYGYTF. In nucleotides, the CDR3 is TGCGCCAGCAGCTCCAGAGGGACAGGGGCCACGAGCTATGGCTACACCTTC.

The chain recombines TRBV5-1 with TRBJ2-5; unclear D gene. CDR1 and CDR2 (germline): SGHRS, YFSETQ. This CDR3 has 11 residues. Trimming shortened V by 5 bases and J by 2 bases, and 4 bases separated the two germline ends. CDR3 residues: CASRGQETQYF. CDR3 in DNA: TGCGCCAGCAGGGGTCAAGAGACCCAGTACTTC.

A single count supports this clone. J is TRBJ1-1 and V is TRBV28; the D gene is possibly TRBD1 (6 bases). Germline CDR1 is MDHEN and CDR2 is SYDVKM. This CDR3 contains 14 residues. Trimming cost V 6 bases and J 5 bases, with 16 bases left between them. This CDR3 is CASSTYGGRTEAFF. In nucleotides, the CDR3 is TGTGCCAGCAGCACTTACGGGGGGCGAACTGAAGCTTTCTTT.

The gene calls are TRBV19 and TRBJ2-3, with a tentative D call TRBD2 (6 bases). V was clipped by 6 bases and J by 5 bases, with 12 bases between them. Germline V gene data show CDR1 as LNHDA and CDR2 as SQIVND (reference sequence). The CDR3 totals 13 residues. Here the CDR3 reads CASRPSGGDTQYF. The CDR3 DNA reads as TGTGCCAGTAGGCCCTCCGGGGGAGATACGCAGTATTTT. Looking up the rest from reference TRBV19 and TRBJ2-3 gives the full variable domain: DGGITQSPKYLFRKEGQNVTLSCEQNLNHDAMYWYRQDPGQGLRLIYYSQIVNDFQKGDIAEGYSVSREKKESFPLTVTSAQKNPTAFYLCASRPSGGDTQYFGPGTRLTVL.

The rearrangement joins TRBV7-2 to TRBJ2-5, with a possible D match to TRBD2 (5 bases). Germline V CDR1 and CDR2: SGHTA, FQGNSA. Trimming took 5 bases from V and 2 from J, leaving 9 bases between them. This CDR3 is 13 amino acids long. CDR3: CASSPWEQETQYF. CDR3 nucleotides: TGTGCCAGCAGCCCTTGGGAGCAAGAGACCCAGTACTTC.

This clone has only one observation. The chain couples TRBV28 to TRBJ2-7; weak D call: TRBD2 (5 bases). The CDR3 is made up of 12 amino acids. Trimming left V 6 bases short and J 2 bases short, with 8 bases between. Looked up from germline, CDR1 is MDHEN and CDR2 is SYDVKM. The CDR3 DNA reads TGTGCCAGCAGCCAACTAGCCTACGAGCAGTACTTC. This translates into CASSQLAYEQYF.

J is TRBJ1-1 and V is TRBV15, with D possibly matching TRBD1 (6 bases). The CDR3 length is 15 residues. Germline V lookup: CDR1 LNHNV, CDR2 YYDKDF (reference sequence). V was pared by 2 bases and J by 0 bases, with 10 bases between. DNA for the CDR3: TGTGCCACCAGCAGACTGGGGGCGGTGAACACTGAAGCTTTCTTT. It translates to CATSRLGAVNTEAFF.

V usage is TRBV19 and J usage is TRBJ2-1; tentatively, D is TRBD2 (6 bases). Between the trimmed V and J ends, which lost 4 bases and 2 bases, there was a span of 15 bases. Per germline, CDR1 LNHDA and CDR2 SQIVND (reference sequence). The CDR3 runs to 16 residues. CDR3 in amino acids: CASSTGGTAAYNEQFF. The CDR3 bases are TGTGCCAGTAGTACAGGAGGGACGGCGGCCTACAATGAGCAGTTCTTC.

J is TRBJ2-7 and V is TRBV5-1, with TRBD1 matching 10 bases. With V trimmed by 1 base and J by 5 bases, 6 bases remained unmatched. CDR3 length equals 15 residues. Per germline, CDR1 SGHRS and CDR2 YFSETQ. CDR3 nucleotides: TGCGCCAGCAGCTTGATGGGACAGGGGATCCACGAGCAGTACTTC. It encodes CASSLMGQGIHEQYF.

This sequence joins TRBV30 and TRBJ2-1; 7 nucleotides agree with TRBD1. V dropped 1 base and J dropped 7; count of bases not matched to a gene: 7. The CDR3 is made up of 14 amino acids. The germline V gene encodes CDR1 GTSNPN and CDR2 SVGIG (reference sequence). This CDR3 is CAWSERGRGNEQFF. In nucleotides, the CDR3 is TGTGCCTGGAGTGAGAGGGGGCGCGGGAATGAGCAGTTCTTC.

The CDR3 protein is CASSTLAGFGTQYF. Written as DNA, the CDR3 is TGTGCCAGCAGCACCTTAGCGGGTTTCGGGACCCAGTACTTC. The rearrangement uses TRBV21-1 and TRBJ2-5; the table gives TRBD2 as D, unverified against the DNA. TRBV21-1 is a known pseudogene. The CDR3 is 14 residues long.

V and J are TRBV9 and TRBJ2-3, with D possibly matching TRBD2 (7 bases). Germline V gene sequence: CDR1 SGDLS, CDR2 YYNGEE. V was clipped by 4 bases and J by 2 bases, with 17 bases between them. The CDR3 is 16 residues long. CDR3 region: CASSLGGASLTDTQYF. In DNA form, the CDR3 reads TGTGCCAGCAGCCTGGGGGGGGCCTCTCTCACAGATACGCAGTATTTT.

The chain is built from TRBV6-1 and TRBJ1-2, with D uncertain. CDR1 and CDR2 (germline): MNHNS, SASEGT. The ends were cut back, 4 bases at V and 2 bases at J, with 8 bases in the middle. The CDR3 is 13 residues long. CDR3 nucleotide sequence: TGTGCCAGCAGTGGCACGTTAAACTATGGCTACACCTTC. Amino acid sequence: CASSGTLNYGYTF.

The chain couples TRBV5-5 to TRBJ1-5, with D perhaps matching TRBD1 (6 bases). CDR3 length: 15 residues. V was cut by 2 bases and J by 2 bases, with 11 bases left in between. CDR1 is SGHKS, CDR2 YYEKEE, per germline (reference sequence). The CDR3 loop reads CASSFAGAGNQPQHF. The CDR3 DNA is TGTGCCAGCAGCTTCGCAGGGGCTGGCAATCAGCCCCAGCATTTT.

This clone was counted only a few times. This chain joins TRBV5-1 and TRBJ2-7, with TRBD1 as a possible D gene (6 bases). This CDR3 comprises 17 residues. V dropped 3 bases and J dropped 1 base, with 20 bases sitting between them. Germline V gene sequence: CDR1 SGHRS, CDR2 YFSETQ. CDR3 nucleotide sequence: TGCGCCAGCAGCTCGACCTCCGGGGCCAGGGGATCCTACGAGCAGTACTTC. Translating gives CASSSTSGARGSYEQYF.

The rearrangement joins TRBV18 to TRBJ2-3; 13 nucleotides agree with TRBD2. This CDR3 contains 16 residues. The germline V gene has CDR1 KGHSH and CDR2 LQKENI. The V and J ends lost 4 bases and 4 bases, in that order; junction bases with no gene match: 5. The chain's CDR3 is CASSLRTSGSADTQYF. In DNA, the CDR3 is TGTGCCAGCTCACTGAGGACTAGCGGGAGTGCAGATACGCAGTATTTT. Looking up the rest from reference TRBV18 and TRBJ2-3 gives the full variable domain: NAGVMQNPRHLVRRRGQEARLRCSPMKGHSHVYWYRQLPEEGLKFMVYLQKENIIDESGMPKERFSAEFPKEGPSILRIQQVVRGDSAAYFCASSLRTSGSADTQYFGPGTRLTVL.

This clone appeared a single time. This chain links TRBV18 with TRBJ2-6; 8 bases fit TRBD2. The CDR3 length is 15 residues. Germline CDR1 reads KGHSH; CDR2 reads LQKENI. J lost 2 bases, V lost 5 bases, and 2 bases had no gene match. CDR3 loop: CASSAGLAGANVLTF. In DNA form, the CDR3 reads TGTGCCAGCTCAGCGGGACTAGCTGGGGCCAACGTCCTGACTTTC.

The chain recombines TRBV7-2 with TRBJ2-3; D is possibly TRBD2 (5 bases). Germline V lookup: CDR1 SGHTA, CDR2 FQGNSA. The CDR3 spans 14 residues. With 4 bases removed from V and 6 bases from J, the gap between germline ends came to 14 bases. In DNA, the CDR3 is TGTGCCAGCAGCTCCTCCCAACTAGTCGATACGCAGTATTTT. Residues: CASSSSQLVDTQYF.

The rearrangement links TRBV11-2 to TRBJ2-7; 8 nucleotides agree with TRBD2. The CDR3 is 14 amino acids. Germline CDR1 reads SGHAT; CDR2 reads FQNNGV. Trimming cost V 8 bases and J 1 base; bases outside gene matches: 7. The CDR3 bases are TGTGCCAGCCGACCCCGGGGGGGGTCCTACGAGCAGTACTTC. Encoded protein: CASRPRGGSYEQYF.